This TCR beta chain was recovered during a study of beta chain features in type 1 diabetes. Study at large: No patient-donor differences in age, gender, total cells or subset yield.

This clone was seen only once. The CDR3 runs to 13 residues. Germline CDR1 SNHLY, CDR2 FYNNEI. V was clipped by 6 bases and J by 9 bases, with 12 bases between them. As every portion of the isolated RNA was reverse transcribed, the sequencing read expressed TCRB transcripts. The assay was immunoSEQ multiplex PCR, and TCRdb's table has in-frame clones only and misses some. The profile shows about 9,400 clones, about 84% of them singletons. V usage is TRBV2 and J usage is TRBJ1-6; D not certain. The sequence derives from a woman aged 18 to 35 in good health. Specimen: Tregs from blood. The CDR3 bases are TGTGCCAGCAGCTTCGGTAGAGGTTCACCCCTCCACTTT. This gives the protein CASSFGRGSPLHF.